The 24 T cell receptor beta chains below come from one sample, sequenced in a study of cytomegalovirus exposure and HLA in healthy donors. 60 Vbeta and 13 Jbeta primers were used in PCR. Sequenced by immunoSEQ multiplex PCR; TCRdb stores in-frame clones only, minus some. The listing contains approximately 190,000 clones. Sample: PBMCs. The origin of the receptors is a boy aged 5-17 years in good health and CMV-seronegative.

The chain couples TRBV30 to TRBJ2-7; D perhaps matches TRBD2 (5 bases). CDR3 size: 13 residues. From germline, CDR1 is GTSNPN and CDR2 SVGIG (reference sequence). Trimming shortened V by 5 bases and J by 4 bases, and 15 bases separated the two germline ends. The CDR3 DNA is TGTGCCTGGGGAGGAGGATTGCGATACGAGCAGTACTTC. Translating gives CAWGGGLRYEQYF.

This sequence joins TRBV2 and TRBJ2-3; 10 bases are a match to TRBD1. CDR1 is SNHLY, CDR2 FYNNEI, per germline. The CDR3 contains 14 residues. Losses at the gene ends were 4 bases for V and 6 bases for J; bases not matched to a gene: 4. DNA for the CDR3: TGTGCCAGCAGTGCCGGGACAGGGGCTGATACGCAGTATTTT. Encoded protein: CASSAGTGADTQYF.

The V call is TRBV7-8, the J call TRBJ2-5; maybe TRBD1 (5 bases). The DNA end lines up better with TRBJ2-7; the J call may be wrong. Germline V lookup: CDR1 SGHVS, CDR2 FQNEAQ. The length of the CDR3 is 18 residues. The CDR3 DNA reads as TGTGCCAGCAGCTTAGCGGGTAGGCGCAGGGCTTTCTCCTACGAGCAGTACTTC. Translating it yields CASSLAGRRRAFSYEQYF.

The J gene is TRBJ1-3, the V gene TRBV6-5, with 8 bases matching TRBD1. Germline V lookup: CDR1 MNHEY, CDR2 SVGAGI. The CDR3 is made up of 15 amino acids. V lost 0 bases and J lost 4; bases outside the gene matches: 2. The CDR3 loop is CASSYSRTGGNTIYF. The CDR3 bases are TGTGCCAGCAGTTACTCCCGGACAGGGGGAAACACCATATATTTT.

The V call is TRBV4-1, the J call TRBJ2-5; D may be TRBD2 (5 bases). This CDR3 spans 14 amino acids. The V gene's germline CDR1 is MGHRA and CDR2 YSYEKL. The V and J ends lost 1 base and 5 bases respectively, with 11 bases between them. In nucleotides, the CDR3 is TGCGCCAGCAGCCAAGTGACCAGGAGGGAGACCCAGTACTTC. This sequence encodes CASSQVTRRETQYF.

CDR3 bases: TGTGCCAGCAGTGAAGCGGCCTGGAGCGGGGGAACCTACAATGAGCAGTTCTTC. Its translation: CASSEAAWSGGTYNEQFF. V gene TRBV2 combines with J gene TRBJ2-1, with 8 bases aligning to TRBD2. CDR3 length: 18 amino acids. Trimming removed 0 bases from V and 2 bases from J; junction bases left unmatched: 9. Germline values: CDR1 SNHLY, CDR2 FYNNEI. The full variable domain, with the rest looked up from reference TRBV2 and TRBJ2-1, is EPEVTQTPSHQVTQMGQEVILRCVPISNHLYFYWYRQILGQKVEFLVSFYNNEISEKSEIFDDQFSVERPDGSNFTLKIRSTKLEDSAMYFCASSEAAWSGGTYNEQFFGPGTRLTVL.

This chain uses TRBV19 with TRBJ1-2; 10 bases align to TRBD1. Germline loops: CDR1 LNHDA, CDR2 SQIVND (reference sequence). Trimming removed 5 bases from V and 6 bases from J; junction bases left unmatched: 9. The CDR3 has 15 residues. CDR3 amino acids: CASSVGGTGENGYTF. The CDR3 DNA is TGTGCCAGTAGTGTGGGGGGGACAGGGGAGAATGGCTACACCTTC.

The chain employs TRBV6-1 and TRBJ1-2; TRBD1 is a possible D gene (5 bases). Between the trimmed V and J ends, which lost 0 bases and 6 bases, there was a span of 8 bases. The CDR3 sequence is 13 residues long. Germline V gene data show CDR1 as MNHNS and CDR2 as SASEGT. The CDR3 coding sequence is TGTGCCAGCAGTGAAGCTGGAGGGGATGGCTACACCTTC. This gives the protein CASSEAGGDGYTF.

The genes are TRBV5-1 and TRBJ2-7; 9 nucleotides agree with TRBD1. The CDR3 sequence is 16 residues long. The germline gives CDR1 SGHRS, CDR2 YFSETQ. Losses at the gene ends were 0 bases for V and 3 bases for J; bases not matched to a gene: 7. Here the CDR3 DNA reads TGCGCCAGCAGCTTGGCCACCGGACAGGGGATCTACGAGCAGTACTTC. As protein: CASSLATGQGIYEQYF.

This chain links TRBV11-2 with TRBJ1-1; no definite D call. This CDR3 spans 12 amino acids. V lost 1 base, J lost 5 bases, and 5 bases lay in between. CDR1 SGHAT and CDR2 FQNNGV come from the germline V gene. CDR3 nucleotides: TGTGCCAGCAGCTTAGGGCCAACTGAAGCTTTCTTT. It codes for CASSLGPTEAFF.

The V and J genes are TRBV18 and TRBJ1-4; D may be TRBD1 (5 bases). V lost 6 bases, J lost 0 bases, and 17 bases lay in between. The CDR3 has 17 amino acids. In germline, CDR1 is KGHSH, CDR2 LQKENI. The CDR3 nucleotides are TGTGCCAGCTCTCTAAAACCAGGGTTCGCAACTAATGAAAAACTGTTTTTT. Translation: CASSLKPGFATNEKLFF.

This chain links TRBV27 with TRBJ1-1; the D gene is possibly TRBD1 (6 bases). Germline V lookup: CDR1 MNHEY, CDR2 SMNVEV (reference sequence). The CDR3 loop spans 14 amino acids. Between the trimmed V and J ends, which lost 7 bases and 4 bases, there was a span of 16 bases. In DNA, the CDR3 is TGTGCCAGCACCGAAATACAGGGTTTCACTGAAGCTTTCTTT. This translates into CASTEIQGFTEAFF.

This chain links TRBV30 with TRBJ2-1, with 7 nucleotides matching TRBD2. The length of the CDR3 is 15 residues. Looked up from germline, CDR1 is GTSNPN and CDR2 is SVGIG (reference sequence). The ends lost 3 bases at V and 0 bases at J; junction bases unmatched: 5. For the CDR3, the DNA is TGTGCCTGGAGCCCGCGGGGGAGCTCCTACAATGAGCAGTTCTTC. Translated, it gives CAWSPRGSSYNEQFF.

The rearrangement links TRBV2 to TRBJ1-3; D gene ambiguous. The CDR3 runs 15 residues. Per germline, CDR1 SNHLY and CDR2 FYNNEI. Trimming shortened V by 1 base and J by 2 bases, and 9 bases separated the two germline ends. CDR3 loop: CASSEVGVTGNTIYF. The DNA for the CDR3 is TGTGCCAGCAGTGAAGTCGGGGTAACTGGAAACACCATATATTTT.

The V and J genes are TRBV7-2 and TRBJ2-1; 7 bases map to TRBD2. The germline CDR1 and CDR2 sequences are SGHTA and FQGNSA. The CDR3 totals 14 residues. Germline trimming cut 3 bases from V and 8 bases from J; bases unmatched to any gene: 7. The CDR3: CASSFSGRADEQFF. The DNA of the CDR3 is TGTGCCAGCAGCTTTTCAGGGAGGGCGGATGAGCAGTTCTTC.

The V call is TRBV2, the J call TRBJ1-5; 8 bases fit TRBD1. The CDR3 consists of 14 residues. Germline V lookup: CDR1 SNHLY, CDR2 FYNNEI. The V gene end was trimmed by 5 bases and the J gene end by 6 bases; junction bases not matched to a gene: 6. The CDR3 is CASSSGGYGQPQHF. The CDR3 nucleotides read TGTGCCAGCAGTTCAGGGGGCTACGGTCAGCCCCAGCATTTT.

The chain joins TRBV7-9 to TRBJ1-1; TRBD1 matches 7 bases. The CDR3 is 14 residues long. The germline CDR1 and CDR2 sequences are SEHNR and FQNEAQ (reference sequence). V lost 10 bases to trimming and J lost 0 bases; unmatched junction nucleotides: 8. This CDR3 reads CAIMSGTVNTEAFF. CDR3 in DNA: TGTGCCATTATGTCCGGGACAGTGAACACTGAAGCTTTCTTT. Looking up the rest from reference TRBV7-9 and TRBJ1-1 gives the full variable domain: DTGVSQNPRHKITKRGQNVTFRCDPISEHNRLYWYRQTLGQGPEFLTYFQNEAQLEKSRLLSDRFSAERPKGSFSTLEIQRTEQGDSAMYLCAIMSGTVNTEAFFGQGTRLTVV.

The chain links TRBV5-1 to TRBJ2-7, with 12 nucleotides matching TRBD2. Germline CDR1 is SGHRS and CDR2 is YFSETQ. V dropped 0 bases and J dropped 2; count of bases not matched to a gene: 9. The CDR3 consists of 18 residues. This CDR3 reads CASSLVLAGGPPPYEQYF. DNA of the CDR3: TGCGCCAGCAGCTTGGTTCTAGCGGGGGGGCCCCCGCCCTACGAGCAGTACTTC.

The CDR3 nucleotides are TGTGCCAGCAGCCAAGCGTCCGGGAACTATGGCTACACCTTC. It yields the protein CASSQASGNYGYTF. The chain joins TRBV4-2 to TRBJ1-2; no reliable D call. V lost 1 base, J lost 2 bases, and 8 bases lay in between. From germline, CDR1 is LGHNA and CDR2 YNFKEQ. The CDR3 has 14 residues.

J is TRBJ1-5 and V is TRBV19; D gene ambiguous. Trimming shortened V by 6 bases and J by 5 bases, and 5 bases separated the two germline ends. Germline lookup yields CDR1 LNHDA and CDR2 SQIVND (reference sequence). The CDR3 is made up of 11 amino acids. This CDR3 is CASSQDQPQHF. The CDR3 DNA reads TGTGCCAGTAGCCAGGATCAGCCCCAGCATTTT.

J is TRBJ1-1 and V is TRBV10-1; 11 bases align to TRBD1. Germline-derived CDR1 and CDR2 are WNHNN and SYGVQD (reference sequence). The CDR3 has 13 amino acids. V lost 5 bases to trimming and J lost 6 bases; unmatched junction nucleotides: 2. For the CDR3, the DNA is TGCGCCAGCAGTCCGGGACAGGGGGCTGAAGCTTTCTTT. This sequence encodes CASSPGQGAEAFF.

The chain carries TRBV7-2 and TRBJ2-7; 8 bases fit TRBD2. V shed 3 bases, J shed 5 bases, and the junction held 9 bases outside the gene matches. The length of the CDR3 is 15 residues. CDR1 SGHTA and CDR2 FQGNSA come from the germline V gene. The CDR3 nucleotides read TGTGCCAGCAGCTTGGGGCGGGGGGCTAAACACGAGCAGTACTTC. This gives the protein CASSLGRGAKHEQYF. Supplemented by reference TRBV7-2 and TRBJ2-7, the full variable domain reads GAGVSQSPSNKVTEKGKDVELRCDPISGHTALYWYRQSLGQGLEFLIYFQGNSAPDKSGLPSDRFSAERTGGSVSTLTIQRTQQEDSAVYLCASSLGRGAKHEQYFGPGTRLTVT.

The chain employs TRBV1 and TRBJ1-2; the table's D call, TRBD1, has no DNA check behind it. TRBV1 is a pseudogene locus. This CDR3 has 16 amino acids. CDR3: CTSSQEVKGVPYGYTF. CDR3 DNA: TGCACCAGCAGCCAAGAAGTGAAAGGGGTCCCCTATGGCTACACCTTC.

This chain links TRBV6-6 with TRBJ2-7; 7 positions agree with TRBD1. Trimming took 4 bases from V and 2 from J; bases not matched to a gene: 5. This CDR3 comprises 14 residues. The germline V gene has CDR1 MNHNY and CDR2 SVGAGI (reference sequence). Here the CDR3 reads CASSSTGEPYEQYF. As DNA, the CDR3 is TGTGCCAGCAGTTCCACAGGGGAACCCTACGAGCAGTACTTC.